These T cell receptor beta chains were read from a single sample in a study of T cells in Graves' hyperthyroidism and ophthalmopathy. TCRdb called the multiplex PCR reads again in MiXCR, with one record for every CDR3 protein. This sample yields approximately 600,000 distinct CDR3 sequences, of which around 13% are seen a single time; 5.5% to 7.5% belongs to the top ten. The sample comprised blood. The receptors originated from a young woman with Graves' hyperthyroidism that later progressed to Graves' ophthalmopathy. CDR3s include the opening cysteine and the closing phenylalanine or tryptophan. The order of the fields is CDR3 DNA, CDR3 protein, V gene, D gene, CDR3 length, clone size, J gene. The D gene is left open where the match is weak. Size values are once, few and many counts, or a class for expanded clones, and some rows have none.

CDR3 DNA: TGCAGCGCCCTGACGGGGAGCGAGCAGTACTTC
CDR3 protein: CSALTGSEQYF
V gene: TRBV29-1
D gene: .
CDR3 length: 11
clone size: many
J gene: TRBJ2-7

CDR3 DNA: TGTGCCAGCAGCTTAGATGGGCGGGGGGAAGAGACCCAGTACTTC
CDR3 protein: CASSLDGRGEETQYF
V gene: TRBV7-2
D gene: TRBD2
CDR3 length: 15
clone size: many
J gene: TRBJ2-5

CDR3 DNA: TGCGCCAGCAGCCAAGTAGGGGGAGAGAACAATGAGCAGTTCTTC
CDR3 protein: CASSQVGGENNEQFF
V gene: TRBV4-1
D gene: .
CDR3 length: 15
clone size: .
J gene: TRBJ2-1

CDR3 DNA: TGTGCCAGCACCCCACCCGTAACCAACGACTATGGCTACACCTTC
CDR3 protein: CASTPPVTNDYGYTF
V gene: TRBV2
D gene: .
CDR3 length: 15
clone size: many
J gene: TRBJ1-2

CDR3 DNA: TGCAGTACGGACGTCTCGAACACCGGGGAGCTGTTTTTT
CDR3 protein: CSTDVSNTGELFF
V gene: TRBV29-1
D gene: .
CDR3 length: 13
clone size: few
J gene: TRBJ2-2

CDR3 DNA: TGTGCCAGCAGCCCTCGGGACCCCCGCAAAAACGAGCAGTACTTC
CDR3 protein: CASSPRDPRKNEQYF
V gene: TRBV9
D gene: .
CDR3 length: 15
clone size: many
J gene: TRBJ2-7

CDR3 DNA: TGTGCCAGCAGCACAAGGACTAGCGGGAGAGCTCCCGAGCAGTACTTC
CDR3 protein: CASSTRTSGRAPEQYF
V gene: TRBV12-3/TRBV12-4
D gene: TRBD2
CDR3 length: 16
clone size: .
J gene: TRBJ2-7

CDR3 DNA: TGTGCCAGCAGCCAAGTTCTGAGCAATCAGCCCCAGCATTTT
CDR3 protein: CASSQVLSNQPQHF
V gene: TRBV3-1
D gene: .
CDR3 length: 14
clone size: many
J gene: TRBJ1-5

CDR3 DNA: TGTGCCAGCAGCCCCCATAGGGTCCGCACAGATACGCAGTATTTT
CDR3 protein: CASSPHRVRTDTQYF
V gene: TRBV9
D gene: .
CDR3 length: 15
clone size: few
J gene: TRBJ2-3

CDR3 DNA: TGCGCCAGCAGCTTGGCAGTAAATCCCTACGAGCAGTACTTC
CDR3 protein: CASSLAVNPYEQYF
V gene: TRBV5-1
D gene: .
CDR3 length: 14
clone size: .
J gene: TRBJ2-7

CDR3 DNA: TGTGCCAGCAGCTTCTATAGGGATGGCTACACCTTC
CDR3 protein: CASSFYRDGYTF
V gene: TRBV13
D gene: .
CDR3 length: 12
clone size: many
J gene: TRBJ1-2

CDR3 DNA: TGTGCTAGTTGGGGGACAGGGTCCTACGAGCAGTACTTC
CDR3 protein: CASWGTGSYEQYF
V gene: TRBV12-5
D gene: TRBD1
CDR3 length: 13
clone size: many
J gene: TRBJ2-7

CDR3 DNA: TGCGCCAGCAGCCAAGATTGGGGGACTCGGAGTCAGCCCCAGCATTTT
CDR3 protein: CASSQDWGTRSQPQHF
V gene: TRBV4-1
D gene: .
CDR3 length: 16
clone size: few
J gene: TRBJ1-5

CDR3 DNA: TGTGCCAGCAGTTATTCTGTAGACAGCAATCAGCCCCAGCATTTT
CDR3 protein: CASSYSVDSNQPQHF
V gene: TRBV28
D gene: .
CDR3 length: 15
clone size: .
J gene: TRBJ1-5

CDR3 DNA: TGTGCCAGCACAATTGGGATCTCCTACGAGCAGTACTTC
CDR3 protein: CASTIGISYEQYF
V gene: TRBV2
D gene: .
CDR3 length: 13
clone size: many
J gene: TRBJ2-7

CDR3 DNA: TGTGCCAGCAGTGACGAGGAGCGGGAGACCCAGTACTTC
CDR3 protein: CASSDEERETQYF
V gene: TRBV6-2/TRBV6-3
D gene: .
CDR3 length: 13
clone size: many
J gene: TRBJ2-5

CDR3 DNA: TGTGCCAGCAGCGTAGGCTCCCACACAGATACGCAGTATTTT
CDR3 protein: CASSVGSHTDTQYF
V gene: TRBV9
D gene: .
CDR3 length: 14
clone size: few
J gene: TRBJ2-3

CDR3 DNA: TGTGCCAGTAGTGCAGGGACTAGCGGGAGGGCCGGGTACAATGAGCAGTTCTTC
CDR3 protein: CASSAGTSGRAGYNEQFF
V gene: TRBV19
D gene: TRBD2
CDR3 length: 18
clone size: .
J gene: TRBJ2-1

CDR3 DNA: TGTGCCAGCCAGGCTAGCGCTGGGGCAGATACGCAGTATTTT
CDR3 protein: CASQASAGADTQYF
V gene: TRBV7-9
D gene: .
CDR3 length: 14
clone size: few
J gene: TRBJ2-3

CDR3 DNA: TGTGCCAGCAGTTTGATCGAGGACTACGAGCAGTACTTC
CDR3 protein: CASSLIEDYEQYF
V gene: TRBV12-3/TRBV12-4
D gene: .
CDR3 length: 13
clone size: many
J gene: TRBJ2-7

CDR3 DNA: TGTGCCAGTAGTATCTGGGACACCCGAAGCAATCAGCCCCAGCATTTT
CDR3 protein: CASSIWDTRSNQPQHF
V gene: TRBV19
D gene: .
CDR3 length: 16
clone size: many
J gene: TRBJ1-5

CDR3 DNA: TGTGCCAGCAGTTTACTAGCTGGGTCCGGGGAGCTGTTTTTT
CDR3 protein: CASSLLAGSGELFF
V gene: TRBV27
D gene: .
CDR3 length: 14
clone size: many
J gene: TRBJ2-2

CDR3 DNA: TGCAGCGTTGGGGTTGGTGACTATGGCTACACCTTC
CDR3 protein: CSVGVGDYGYTF
V gene: TRBV29-1
D gene: .
CDR3 length: 12
clone size: many
J gene: TRBJ1-2

CDR3 DNA: TGTGCCAGCAGCTTACGGGGACAGGACCTGTCCAAGTCTGGAAACACCATATATTTT
CDR3 protein: CASSLRGQDLSKSGNTIYF
V gene: TRBV7-2
D gene: TRBD1
CDR3 length: 19
clone size: many
J gene: TRBJ1-3

CDR3 DNA: TGTGCCAGCAGCTTTTTCGGGAACACTGAAGCTTTCTTT
CDR3 protein: CASSFFGNTEAFF
V gene: TRBV7-9
D gene: .
CDR3 length: 13
clone size: many
J gene: TRBJ1-1

CDR3 DNA: TGTGCCAGCACCCCGCCGGGGGCCCCAGGGGGCACTGAAGCTTTCTTT
CDR3 protein: CASTPPGAPGGTEAFF
V gene: TRBV25-1
D gene: TRBD1
CDR3 length: 16
clone size: .
J gene: TRBJ1-1

CDR3 DNA: TGTGCCAGCAGTTTTTCTACGGGGCACAATGAGCAGTTCTTC
CDR3 protein: CASSFSTGHNEQFF
V gene: TRBV28
D gene: .
CDR3 length: 14
clone size: many
J gene: TRBJ2-1

CDR3 DNA: TGTGCCAGCAGAATTAGACAAAGCGACAGATTGAAGACTGAAGCTTTCTTT
CDR3 protein: CASRIRQSDRLKTEAFF
V gene: TRBV7-8
D gene: .
CDR3 length: 17
clone size: many
J gene: TRBJ1-1

CDR3 DNA: TGTGCCAGCAGTCAAACAGGGAACTATGGCTACACCTTC
CDR3 protein: CASSQTGNYGYTF
V gene: TRBV6-1
D gene: .
CDR3 length: 13
clone size: .
J gene: TRBJ1-2

CDR3 DNA: TGCAGTGCCATTGGGCCAGGGAACACCGGGGAGCTGTTTTTT
CDR3 protein: CSAIGPGNTGELFF
V gene: TRBV20-1
D gene: .
CDR3 length: 14
clone size: many
J gene: TRBJ2-2

CDR3 DNA: TGTGCCAGCAGCATCGACCCATCCTACGAGCAGTACTTC
CDR3 protein: CASSIDPSYEQYF
V gene: TRBV7-9
D gene: .
CDR3 length: 13
clone size: .
J gene: TRBJ2-7

CDR3 DNA: TGTGCCAGCAGCCCGGACAGGGGTGAAGCCGGCACTGAAGCTTTCTTT
CDR3 protein: CASSPDRGEAGTEAFF
V gene: TRBV27
D gene: TRBD1
CDR3 length: 16
clone size: many
J gene: TRBJ1-1